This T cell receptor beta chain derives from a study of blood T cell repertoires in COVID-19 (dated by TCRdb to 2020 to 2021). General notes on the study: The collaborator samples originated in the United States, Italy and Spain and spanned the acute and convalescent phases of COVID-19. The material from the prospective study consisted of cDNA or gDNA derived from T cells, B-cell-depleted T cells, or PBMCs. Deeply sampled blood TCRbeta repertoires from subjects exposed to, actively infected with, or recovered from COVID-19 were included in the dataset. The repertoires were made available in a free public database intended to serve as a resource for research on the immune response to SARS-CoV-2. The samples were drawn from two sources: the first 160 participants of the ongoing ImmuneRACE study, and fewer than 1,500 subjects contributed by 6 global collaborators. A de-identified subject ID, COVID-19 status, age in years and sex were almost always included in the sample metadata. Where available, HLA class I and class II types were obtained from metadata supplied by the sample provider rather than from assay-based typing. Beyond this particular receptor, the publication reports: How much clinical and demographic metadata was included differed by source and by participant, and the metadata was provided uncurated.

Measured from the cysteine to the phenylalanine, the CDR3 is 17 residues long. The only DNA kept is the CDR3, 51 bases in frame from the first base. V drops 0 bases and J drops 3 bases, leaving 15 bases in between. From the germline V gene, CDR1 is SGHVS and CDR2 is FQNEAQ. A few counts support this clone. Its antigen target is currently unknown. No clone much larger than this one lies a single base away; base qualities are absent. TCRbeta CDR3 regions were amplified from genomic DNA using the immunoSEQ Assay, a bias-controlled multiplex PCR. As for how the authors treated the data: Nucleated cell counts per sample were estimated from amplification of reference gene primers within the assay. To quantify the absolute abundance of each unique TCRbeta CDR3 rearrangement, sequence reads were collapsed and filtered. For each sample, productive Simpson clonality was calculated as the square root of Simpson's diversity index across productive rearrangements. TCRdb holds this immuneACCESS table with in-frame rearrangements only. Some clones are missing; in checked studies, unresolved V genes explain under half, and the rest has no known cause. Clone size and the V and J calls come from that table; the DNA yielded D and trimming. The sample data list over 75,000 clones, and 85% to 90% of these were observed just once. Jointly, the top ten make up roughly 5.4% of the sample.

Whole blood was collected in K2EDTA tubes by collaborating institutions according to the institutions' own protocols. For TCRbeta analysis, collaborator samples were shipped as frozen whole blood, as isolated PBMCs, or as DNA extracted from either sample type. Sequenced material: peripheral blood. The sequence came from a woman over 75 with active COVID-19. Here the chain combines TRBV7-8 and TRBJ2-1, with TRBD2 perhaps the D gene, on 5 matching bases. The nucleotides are TGTGCCAGCAGCTTAGCCCTACGTTTCGGGGTCTACAATGAGCAGTTCTTC. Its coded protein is CASSLALRFGVYNEQFF.